Listed here is a single T cell receptor beta chain. As yet, its antigen is unknown. The method was immunoSEQ multiplex PCR; TCRdb's version includes in-frame clones alone and lacks a portion of them. The sample yields 75,000 to 100,000 clones, 86% seen once. This entry is derived from a study of OX40 agonist ivuxolimab in advanced cancers. In the study overall: Head and neck, renal cell, melanoma or hepatocellular carcinoma were the cancers that dose-escalation patients had. General observations from the study: Near-lowest levels of clonal expansion characterized partial responders at 0.1-3.0 mg/kg.

V dropped 0 bases and J dropped 0 bases, with 21 bases sitting between them. The CDR3 has 19 residues. The V gene's germline CDR1 is SGHRS and CDR2 YFSETQ. The material was CD4+ or CD8+ T cells sorted from blood, obtained in a trial of the OX40 agonist ivuxolimab. The sequence was collected from an adult with an advanced solid tumor such as melanoma, head and neck, liver or kidney cancer. This rearrangement joins TRBV5-1 to TRBJ1-1; D might be TRBD1 (6 bases). CDR3 nucleotide sequence: TGCGCCAGCAGCTTGGCCGTTCCGATTCTGGACAGCATGAACACTGAAGCTTTCTTT. Encoded protein: CASSLAVPILDSMNTEAFF.